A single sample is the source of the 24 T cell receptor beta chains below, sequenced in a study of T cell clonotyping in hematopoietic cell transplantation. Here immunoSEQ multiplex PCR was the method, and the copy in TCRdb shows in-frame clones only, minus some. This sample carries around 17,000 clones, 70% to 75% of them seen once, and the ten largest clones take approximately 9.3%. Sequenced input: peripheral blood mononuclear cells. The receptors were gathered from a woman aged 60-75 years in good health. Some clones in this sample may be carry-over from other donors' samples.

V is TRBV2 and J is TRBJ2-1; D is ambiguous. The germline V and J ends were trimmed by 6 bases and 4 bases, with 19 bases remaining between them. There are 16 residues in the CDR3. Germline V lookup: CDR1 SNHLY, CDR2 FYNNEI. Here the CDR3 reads CASRPRLAASYNEQFF. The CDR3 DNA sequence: TGTGCCAGCAGGCCCCGACTGGCAGCTTCGTACAATGAGCAGTTCTTC.

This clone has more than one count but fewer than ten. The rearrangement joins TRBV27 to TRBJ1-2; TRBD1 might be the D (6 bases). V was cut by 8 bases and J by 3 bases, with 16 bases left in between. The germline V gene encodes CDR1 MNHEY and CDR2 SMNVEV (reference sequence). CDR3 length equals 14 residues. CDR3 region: CASGKQGIYYGYTF. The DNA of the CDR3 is TGTGCCAGCGGCAAACAGGGCATTTACTATGGCTACACCTTC.

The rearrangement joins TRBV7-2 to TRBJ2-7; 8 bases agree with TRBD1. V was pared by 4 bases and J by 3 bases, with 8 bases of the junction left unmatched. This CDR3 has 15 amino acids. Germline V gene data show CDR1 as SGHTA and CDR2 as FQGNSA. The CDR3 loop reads CASSYSGQGVYEQYF. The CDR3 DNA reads TGTGCCAGCAGCTACTCCGGACAGGGAGTCTACGAGCAGTACTTC.

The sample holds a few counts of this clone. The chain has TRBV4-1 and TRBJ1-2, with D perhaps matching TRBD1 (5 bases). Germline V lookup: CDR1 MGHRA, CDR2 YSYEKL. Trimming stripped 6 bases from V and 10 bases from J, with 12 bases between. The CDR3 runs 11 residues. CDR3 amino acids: CASSGRGNYTF. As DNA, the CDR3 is TGCGCCAGCAGTGGGAGGGGCAACTACACCTTC.

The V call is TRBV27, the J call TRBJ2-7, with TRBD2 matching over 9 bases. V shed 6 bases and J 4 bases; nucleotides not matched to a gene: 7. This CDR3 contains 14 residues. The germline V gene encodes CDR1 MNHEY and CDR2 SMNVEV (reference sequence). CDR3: CASRGLAGGYEQYF. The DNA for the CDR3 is TGTGCCAGCAGGGGTCTGGCGGGAGGGTACGAGCAGTACTTC.

CDR3 sequence reads: CASSSGTGGYEQYF. CDR3 sequence (DNA): TGTGCCAGTAGTTCCGGGACAGGGGGCTACGAGCAGTACTTC. This rearrangement joins TRBV19 to TRBJ2-7; TRBD1 matches 11 bases. V was pared by 5 bases and J by 3 bases, with 3 bases of the junction left unmatched. Germline V gives CDR1 LNHDA, CDR2 SQIVND (reference sequence). The CDR3 totals 14 residues.

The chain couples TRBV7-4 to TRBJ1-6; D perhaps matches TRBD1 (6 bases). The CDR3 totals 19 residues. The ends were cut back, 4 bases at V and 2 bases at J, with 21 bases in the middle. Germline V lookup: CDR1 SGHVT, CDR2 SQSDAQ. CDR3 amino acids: CASSWLPGGQTAYNSPLHF. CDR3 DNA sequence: TGTGCCAGCAGCTGGTTGCCCGGCGGACAGACAGCCTATAATTCACCCCTCCACTTT.

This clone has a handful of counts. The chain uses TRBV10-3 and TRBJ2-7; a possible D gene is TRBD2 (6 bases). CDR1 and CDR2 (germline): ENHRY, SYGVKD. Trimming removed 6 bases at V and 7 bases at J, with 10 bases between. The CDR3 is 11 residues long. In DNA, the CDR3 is TGTGCCATCAGCGTGGGGGGAGAGCAGTACTTC. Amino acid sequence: CAISVGGEQYF.

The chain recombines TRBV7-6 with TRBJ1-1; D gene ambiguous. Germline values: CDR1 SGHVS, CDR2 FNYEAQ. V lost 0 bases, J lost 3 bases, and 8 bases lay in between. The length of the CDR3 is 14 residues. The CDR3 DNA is TGTGCCAGCAGCTTAGCGGGGATTGACACTGAAGCTTTCTTT. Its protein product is CASSLAGIDTEAFF.

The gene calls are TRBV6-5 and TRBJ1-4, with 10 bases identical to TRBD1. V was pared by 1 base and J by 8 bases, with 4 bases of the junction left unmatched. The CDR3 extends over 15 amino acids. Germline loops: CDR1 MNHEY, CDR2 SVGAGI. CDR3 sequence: CASSYLGQGREKLFF. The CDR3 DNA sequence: TGTGCCAGCAGTTACTTGGGACAGGGGCGCGAAAAACTGTTTTTT.

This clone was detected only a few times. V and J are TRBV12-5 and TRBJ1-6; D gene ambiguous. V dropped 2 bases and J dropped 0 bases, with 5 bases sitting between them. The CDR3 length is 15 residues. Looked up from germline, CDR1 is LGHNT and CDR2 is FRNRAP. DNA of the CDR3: TGTGCTAGTGGTTTGACAGACTCCTATAATTCACCCCTCCACTTT. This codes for CASGLTDSYNSPLHF.

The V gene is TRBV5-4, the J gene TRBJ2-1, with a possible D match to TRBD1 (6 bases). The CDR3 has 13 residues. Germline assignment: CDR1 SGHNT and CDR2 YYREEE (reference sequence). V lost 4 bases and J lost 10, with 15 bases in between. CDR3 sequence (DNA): TGTGCCAGCAGCATAAACAGGGTGTTGGAGCAGTTCTTC. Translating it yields CASSINRVLEQFF.

CDR3 loop: CASSPRARAVLPDTQYF. The CDR3 region has the DNA TGTGCCAGCAGCCCCCGGGCGAGAGCGGTACTGCCAGATACGCAGTATTTT. This chain connects TRBV5-4 to TRBJ2-3, with D perhaps TRBD2 (5 bases). V lost 4 bases and J lost 4, with 22 bases in between. Germline V lookup: CDR1 SGHNT, CDR2 YYREEE (reference sequence). This CDR3 is 17 amino acids long.

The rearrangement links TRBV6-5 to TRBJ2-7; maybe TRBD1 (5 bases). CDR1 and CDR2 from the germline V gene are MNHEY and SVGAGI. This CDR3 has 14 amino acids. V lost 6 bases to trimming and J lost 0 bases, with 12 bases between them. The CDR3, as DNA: TGTGCCAGCAGAGTAGACAGTGGCTCCTACGAGCAGTACTTC. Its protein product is CASRVDSGSYEQYF.

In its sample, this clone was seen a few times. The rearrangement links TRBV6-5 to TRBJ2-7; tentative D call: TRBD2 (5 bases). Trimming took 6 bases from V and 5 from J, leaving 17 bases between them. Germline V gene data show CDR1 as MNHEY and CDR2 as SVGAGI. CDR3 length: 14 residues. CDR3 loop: CASSLRPSFNEQYF. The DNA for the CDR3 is TGTGCCAGCAGCTTAAGACCTAGCTTTAACGAGCAGTACTTC.

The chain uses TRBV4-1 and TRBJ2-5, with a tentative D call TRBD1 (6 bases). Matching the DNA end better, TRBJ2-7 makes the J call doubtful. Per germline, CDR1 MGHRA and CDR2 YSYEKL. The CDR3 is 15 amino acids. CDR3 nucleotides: TGCGCCAGCAGCCGAGGTACACAGGGTAGCTACGAGCAGTACTTC. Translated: CASSRGTQGSYEQYF.

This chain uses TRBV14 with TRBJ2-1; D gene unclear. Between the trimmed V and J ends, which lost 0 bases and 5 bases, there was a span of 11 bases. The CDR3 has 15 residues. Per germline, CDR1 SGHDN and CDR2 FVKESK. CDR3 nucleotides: TGTGCCAGCAGCCAAGATCTGTCACCGAACAATGAGCAGTTCTTC. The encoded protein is CASSQDLSPNNEQFF.

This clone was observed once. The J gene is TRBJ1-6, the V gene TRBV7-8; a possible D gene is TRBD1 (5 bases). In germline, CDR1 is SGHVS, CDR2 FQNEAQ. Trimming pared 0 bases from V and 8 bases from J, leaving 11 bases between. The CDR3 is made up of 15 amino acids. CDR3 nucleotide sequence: TGTGCCAGCAGCTTAGCGCGGGGACGTGATTCACCCCTCCACTTT. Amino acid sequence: CASSLARGRDSPLHF.

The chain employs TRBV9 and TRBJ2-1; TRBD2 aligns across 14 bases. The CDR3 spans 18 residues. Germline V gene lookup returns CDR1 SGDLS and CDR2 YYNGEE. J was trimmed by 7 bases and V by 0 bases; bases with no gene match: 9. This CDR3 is CASSVVVGLAGVGNEQFF. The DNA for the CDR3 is TGTGCCAGCAGCGTAGTCGTGGGACTAGCGGGAGTCGGTAATGAGCAGTTCTTC.

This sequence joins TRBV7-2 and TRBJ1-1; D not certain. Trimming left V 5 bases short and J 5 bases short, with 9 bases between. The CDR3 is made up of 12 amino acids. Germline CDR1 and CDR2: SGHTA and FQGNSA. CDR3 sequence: CASSVGITEAFF. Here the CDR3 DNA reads TGTGCCAGCAGCGTCGGGATAACTGAAGCTTTCTTT.

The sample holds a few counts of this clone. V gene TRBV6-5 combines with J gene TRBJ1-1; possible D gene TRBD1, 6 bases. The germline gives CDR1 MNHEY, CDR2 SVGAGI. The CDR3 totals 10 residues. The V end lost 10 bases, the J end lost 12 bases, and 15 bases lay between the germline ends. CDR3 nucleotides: TGTGCCACCACAGGGTCGGGAACTTTCTTT. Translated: CATTGSGTFF.

The CDR3 spells CAFRASQEDTQYF. The CDR3 DNA reads as TGTGCCTTCCGGGCCTCCCAAGAGGATACGCAGTATTTT. The chain carries TRBV30 and TRBJ2-3; D uncertain. The germline CDR1 and CDR2 sequences are GTSNPN and SVGIG (reference sequence). This CDR3 comprises 13 residues. With 7 bases removed from V and 6 bases from J, the gap between germline ends came to 17 bases.

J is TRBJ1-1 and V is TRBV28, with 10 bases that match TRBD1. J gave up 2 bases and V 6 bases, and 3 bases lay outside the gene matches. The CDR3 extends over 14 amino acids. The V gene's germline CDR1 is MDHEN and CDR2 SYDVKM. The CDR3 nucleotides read TGTGCCAGCAGGGGACAGGGGTTAAACACTGAAGCTTTCTTT. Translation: CASRGQGLNTEAFF.

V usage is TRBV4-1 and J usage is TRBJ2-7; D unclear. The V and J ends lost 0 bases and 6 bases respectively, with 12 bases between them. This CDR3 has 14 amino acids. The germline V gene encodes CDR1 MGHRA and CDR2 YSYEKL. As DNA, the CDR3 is TGCGCCAGCAGCCAAGATGAAGGGTTCGGCGAGCAGTACTTC. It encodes CASSQDEGFGEQYF.